The TCR beta chain under discussion was sequenced for a study of T cells in women clearing cervical HPV infection. As concerns this clone: Read coverage stops 3 residues before the CDR3 terminus; the germline J gene supplies the remainder.

Produced via immunoSEQ multiplex PCR; TCRdb's table is partial and in-frame only. This sample contains tens of thousands of clones. The germline CDR1 and CDR2 sequences are KGHSH and LQKENI. The CDR3 is made up of 13 amino acids. The TCR originated in a woman aged 18 to 75 with a cervical HPV16 infection that either progressed to CIN3+ or cleared (not recorded which). Sequencing was carried out using blood buffy coat. This chain uses TRBV18 with TRBJ1-2; no clear D gene. CDR3 DNA (partial): TGTGCCAGCTCACCACCCGGACTCATCGAC. Its protein product is CASSPPGLID. The full CDR3 sequence reads CASSPPGLIDYTF.